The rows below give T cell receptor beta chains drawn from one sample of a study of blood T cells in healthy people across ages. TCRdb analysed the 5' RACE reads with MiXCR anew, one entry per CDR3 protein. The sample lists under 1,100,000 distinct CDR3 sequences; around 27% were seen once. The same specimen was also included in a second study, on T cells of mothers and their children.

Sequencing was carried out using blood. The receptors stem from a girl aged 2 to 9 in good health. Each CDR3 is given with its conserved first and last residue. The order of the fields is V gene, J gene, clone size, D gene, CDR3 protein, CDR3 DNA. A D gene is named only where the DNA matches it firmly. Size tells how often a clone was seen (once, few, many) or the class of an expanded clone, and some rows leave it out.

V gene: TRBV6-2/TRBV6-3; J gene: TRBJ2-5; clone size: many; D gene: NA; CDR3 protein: CASRRGRHLETQYF; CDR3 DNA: TGTGCCAGCCGACGGGGGAGACATTTGGAGACCCAGTACTTC
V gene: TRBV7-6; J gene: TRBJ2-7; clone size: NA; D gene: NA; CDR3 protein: CASSLARRTATYEQYF; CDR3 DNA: TGTGCCAGCAGCTTAGCGCGCCGGACAGCTACCTACGAGCAGTACTTC
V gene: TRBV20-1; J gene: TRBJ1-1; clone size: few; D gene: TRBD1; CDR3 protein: CSARGLGQVVNTEAFF; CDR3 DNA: TGCAGTGCTAGAGGCCTTGGACAGGTGGTTAACACTGAAGCTTTCTTT
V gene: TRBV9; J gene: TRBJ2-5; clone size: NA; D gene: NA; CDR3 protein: CASSVFGDGQETQYF; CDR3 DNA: TGTGCCAGCAGCGTGTTTGGGGACGGCCAAGAGACCCAGTACTTC
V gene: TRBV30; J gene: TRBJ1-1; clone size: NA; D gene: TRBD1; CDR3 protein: CAWSWQGAAEAFF; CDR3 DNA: TGTGCCTGGAGCTGGCAGGGGGCGGCTGAAGCTTTCTTT
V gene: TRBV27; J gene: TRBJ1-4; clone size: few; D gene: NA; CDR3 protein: CASKPVTAFSEKLFF; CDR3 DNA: TGTGCCAGCAAACCCGTGACAGCCTTTAGCGAAAAACTGTTTTTT
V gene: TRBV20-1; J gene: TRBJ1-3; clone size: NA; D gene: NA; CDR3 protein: CSARSPAGNTIYF; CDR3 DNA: TGCAGTGCTAGATCCCCGGCTGGAAACACCATATATTTT
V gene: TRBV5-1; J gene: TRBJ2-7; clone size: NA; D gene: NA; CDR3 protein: CASSLYDRDSAEQYF; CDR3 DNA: TGCGCCAGCAGCTTGTATGACAGGGACTCCGCCGAGCAGTACTTC
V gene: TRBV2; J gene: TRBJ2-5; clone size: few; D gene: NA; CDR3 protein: CASKESETQYF; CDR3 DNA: TGTGCCAGCAAGGAGTCAGAGACCCAGTACTTC
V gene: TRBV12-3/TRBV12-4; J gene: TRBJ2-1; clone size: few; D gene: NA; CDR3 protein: CAGSPVYNEQFF; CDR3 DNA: TGTGCCGGCAGTCCTGTATACAATGAGCAGTTCTTC
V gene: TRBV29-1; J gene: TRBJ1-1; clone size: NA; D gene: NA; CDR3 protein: CSAYGNTEAFF; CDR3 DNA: TGCAGCGCCTACGGTAACACTGAAGCTTTCTTT
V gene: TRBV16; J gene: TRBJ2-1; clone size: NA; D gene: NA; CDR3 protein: CASSQSDGHNEQFF; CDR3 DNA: TGTGCCAGCAGCCAATCGGATGGGCACAATGAGCAGTTCTTC
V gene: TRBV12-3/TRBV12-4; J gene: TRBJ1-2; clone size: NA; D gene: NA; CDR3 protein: CASAGADRGYTF; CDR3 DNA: TGTGCCAGCGCCGGGGCTGACCGAGGCTACACCTTC
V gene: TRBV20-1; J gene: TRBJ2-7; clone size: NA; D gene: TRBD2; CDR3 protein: CSARDLRGLAGDGSYEQYF; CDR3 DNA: TGCAGTGCTAGGGACCTACGGGGACTAGCGGGAGACGGGTCCTACGAGCAGTACTTC
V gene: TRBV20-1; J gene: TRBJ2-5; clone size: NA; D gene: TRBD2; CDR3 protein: CSARGTSAATQYF; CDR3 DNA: TGCAGTGCTAGAGGGACTAGCGCGGCGACCCAGTACTTC